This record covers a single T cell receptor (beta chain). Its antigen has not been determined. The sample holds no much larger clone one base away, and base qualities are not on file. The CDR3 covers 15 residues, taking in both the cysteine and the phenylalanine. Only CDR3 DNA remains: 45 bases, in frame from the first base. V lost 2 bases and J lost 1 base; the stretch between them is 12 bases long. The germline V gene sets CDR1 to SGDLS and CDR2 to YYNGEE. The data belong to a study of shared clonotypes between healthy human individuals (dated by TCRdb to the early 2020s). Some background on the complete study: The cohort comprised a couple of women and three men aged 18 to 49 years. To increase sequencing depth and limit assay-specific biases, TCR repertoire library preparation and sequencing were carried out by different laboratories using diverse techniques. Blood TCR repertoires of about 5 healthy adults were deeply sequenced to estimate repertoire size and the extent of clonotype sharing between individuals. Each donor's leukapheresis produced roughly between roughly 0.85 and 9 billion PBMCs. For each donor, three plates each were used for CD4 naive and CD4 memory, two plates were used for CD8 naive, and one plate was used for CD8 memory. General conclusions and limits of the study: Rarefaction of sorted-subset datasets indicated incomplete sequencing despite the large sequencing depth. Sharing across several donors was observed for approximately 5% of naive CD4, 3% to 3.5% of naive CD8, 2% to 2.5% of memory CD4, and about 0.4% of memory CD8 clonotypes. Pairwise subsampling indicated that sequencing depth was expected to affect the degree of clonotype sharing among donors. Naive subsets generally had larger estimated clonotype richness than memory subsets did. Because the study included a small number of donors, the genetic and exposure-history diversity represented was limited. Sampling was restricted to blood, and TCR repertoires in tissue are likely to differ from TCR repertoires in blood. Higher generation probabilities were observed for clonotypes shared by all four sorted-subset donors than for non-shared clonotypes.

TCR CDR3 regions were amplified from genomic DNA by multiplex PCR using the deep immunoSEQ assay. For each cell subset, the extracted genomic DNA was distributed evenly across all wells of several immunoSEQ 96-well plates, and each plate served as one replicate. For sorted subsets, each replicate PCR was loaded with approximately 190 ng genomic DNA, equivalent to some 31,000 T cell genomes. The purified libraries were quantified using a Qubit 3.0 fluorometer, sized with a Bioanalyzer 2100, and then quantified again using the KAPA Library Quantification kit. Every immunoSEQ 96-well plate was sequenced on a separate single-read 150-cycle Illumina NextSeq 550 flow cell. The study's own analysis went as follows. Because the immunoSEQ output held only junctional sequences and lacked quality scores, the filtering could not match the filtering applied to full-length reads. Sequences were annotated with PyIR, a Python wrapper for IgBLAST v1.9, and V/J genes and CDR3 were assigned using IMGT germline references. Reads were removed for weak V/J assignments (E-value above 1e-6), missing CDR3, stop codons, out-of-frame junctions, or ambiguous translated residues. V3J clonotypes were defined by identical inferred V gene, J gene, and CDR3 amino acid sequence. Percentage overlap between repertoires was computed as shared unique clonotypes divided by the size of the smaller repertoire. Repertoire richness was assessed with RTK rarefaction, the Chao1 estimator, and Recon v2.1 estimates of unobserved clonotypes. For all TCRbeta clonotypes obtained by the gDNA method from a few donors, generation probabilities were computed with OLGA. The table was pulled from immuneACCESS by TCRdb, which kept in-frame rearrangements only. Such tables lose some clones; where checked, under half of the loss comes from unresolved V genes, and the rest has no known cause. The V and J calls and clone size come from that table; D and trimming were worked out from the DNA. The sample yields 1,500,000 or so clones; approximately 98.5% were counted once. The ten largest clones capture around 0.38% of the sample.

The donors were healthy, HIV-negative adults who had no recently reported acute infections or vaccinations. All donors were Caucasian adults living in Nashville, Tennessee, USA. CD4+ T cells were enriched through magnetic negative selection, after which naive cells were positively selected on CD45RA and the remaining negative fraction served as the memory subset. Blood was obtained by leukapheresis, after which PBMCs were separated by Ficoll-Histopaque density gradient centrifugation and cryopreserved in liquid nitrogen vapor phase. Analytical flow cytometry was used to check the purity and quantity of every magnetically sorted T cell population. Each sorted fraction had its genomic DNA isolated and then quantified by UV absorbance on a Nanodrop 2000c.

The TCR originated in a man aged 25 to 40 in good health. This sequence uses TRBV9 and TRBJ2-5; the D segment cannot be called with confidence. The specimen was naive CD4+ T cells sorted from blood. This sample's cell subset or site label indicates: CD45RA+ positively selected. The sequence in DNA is TGTGCCAGCAGCGTTAGTCAAGGGCGCCAAGAGACCCAGTACTTC. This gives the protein CASSVSQGRQETQYF.